A single sample is the source of the 25 T cell receptor beta chains below, sequenced in a study of somatic mutations in cytotoxic T cells in rheumatoid arthritis. Clones were read by immunoSEQ multiplex PCR, and TCRdb kept only the in-frame ones, dropping some. Here the sample spans 15,000 to 20,000 clones, about 83% being singletons. Material for sequencing was CD8+ T cells sorted from blood. The source is a man aged 18 to 35 with rheumatoid arthritis.

In nucleotides, the CDR3 is TGTGCCAGCAGTGAGCGGGGGGGCTCTGGGGCCAACGTCCTGACTTTC. It yields the protein CASSERGGSGANVLTF. The chain recombines TRBV6-4 with TRBJ2-6; 9 bases are shared with TRBD2. V trimming: 3 bases; J trimming: 0 bases; junction bases outside the gene matches: 0. The CDR3 covers 16 residues. Germline assignment: CDR1 MRHNA and CDR2 SNTAGT.

The CDR3 DNA follows: TGTGCCAGCAGCTTAGTATACCTAGCGGGGGGTAATGAGCAGTTCTTC. Protein: CASSLVYLAGGNEQFF. The chain has TRBV7-9 and TRBJ2-1, with 11 bases lining up with TRBD2. CDR1 SEHNR and CDR2 FQNEAQ come from the germline V gene (reference sequence). Unmatched junction bases numbered 6, after V lost 1 base and J lost 7 bases. This CDR3 contains 16 residues.

V is TRBV28 and J is TRBJ2-1; TRBD2 is a possible D gene (6 bases). The V gene's germline CDR1 is MDHEN and CDR2 SYDVKM. The CDR3 spans 16 residues. V was pared by 5 bases and J by 2 bases, with 16 bases between. In nucleotides, the CDR3 is TGTGCCAGCAGTCCTCCCACCGGGGGAACCTACAATGAGCAGTTCTTC. Its translation: CASSPPTGGTYNEQFF.

CDR3 coding DNA: TGTGCCAGCAGTTCGTACTCTGAAGAGACCCAGTACTTC. It specifies CASSSYSEETQYF. J is TRBJ2-5 and V is TRBV28, with no clear D. CDR3 length equals 13 residues. V was cut by 4 bases and J by 3 bases, with 9 bases left in between. Per germline, CDR1 MDHEN and CDR2 SYDVKM.

The V gene is TRBV28, the J gene TRBJ2-7, with D uncertain. This CDR3 has 14 amino acids. Looked up from germline, CDR1 is MDHEN and CDR2 is SYDVKM. V was shortened by 7 bases and J by 0 bases, with 13 bases between the two germline ends. The CDR3 loop is CASIDSGFSYEQYF. The CDR3 DNA sequence: TGTGCCAGCATTGACTCCGGTTTCTCCTACGAGCAGTACTTC. Full variable domain (rest looked up from reference TRBV28 and TRBJ2-7): DVKVTQSSRYLVKRTGEKVFLECVQDMDHENMFWYRQDPGLGLRLIYFSYDVKMKEKGDIPEGYSVSREKKERFSLILESASTNQTSMYLCASIDSGFSYEQYFGPGTRLTVT.

The chain couples TRBV11-2 to TRBJ1-5; tentatively, D is TRBD1 (6 bases). Germline V gene lookup returns CDR1 SGHAT and CDR2 FQNNGV. Trimming shortened V by 6 bases and J by 3 bases, and 12 bases separated the two germline ends. CDR3 length equals 14 residues. The CDR3 DNA reads TGTGCCAGCAGGAAAACAGGGAACAATCAGCCCCAGCATTTT. Its protein is CASRKTGNNQPQHF.

This chain links TRBV6-1 with TRBJ1-2; D is possibly TRBD1 (6 bases). The CDR3 sequence is 15 residues long. Germline-derived CDR1 and CDR2 are MNHNS and SASEGT. Trimming left V 4 bases short and J 0 bases short, with 12 bases between. CDR3: CASSGRQEANYGYTF. The CDR3 nucleotides read TGTGCCAGCAGTGGAAGACAGGAAGCTAACTATGGCTACACCTTC.

The CDR3 nucleotides read TGTGCCAGCAGTCCATCAGGGGGTCGGGAGACCCAGTACTTC. Its protein is CASSPSGGRETQYF. The V call is TRBV27, the J call TRBJ2-5; TRBD1 matches 7 bases. V trimming: 5 bases; J trimming: 5 bases; junction bases outside the gene matches: 8. This CDR3 comprises 14 residues. Germline V lookup: CDR1 MNHEY, CDR2 SMNVEV (reference sequence).

The chain recombines TRBV5-1 with TRBJ1-4; the match to TRBD1 covers 8 bases. Germline assignment: CDR1 SGHRS and CDR2 YFSETQ. This CDR3 region has 14 residues. V shed 3 bases and J 4 bases; nucleotides not matched to a gene: 2. The CDR3 loop is CASSSGQDNEKLFF. CDR3 DNA sequence: TGCGCCAGCAGCTCGGGACAGGATAATGAAAAACTGTTTTTT. Full variable domain (outside the CDR3, taken from reference TRBV5-1 and TRBJ1-4): KAGVTQTPRYLIKTRGQQVTLSCSPISGHRSVSWYQQTPGQGLQFLFEYFSETQRNKGNFPGRFSGRQFSNSRSEMNVSTLELGDSALYLCASSSGQDNEKLFFGSGTQLSVL.

Sample share makes this clone large (0.1 to 1%). The chain links TRBV6-5 to TRBJ2-3; 8 positions agree with TRBD1. Germline CDR1 and CDR2: MNHEY and SVGAGI. V shed 7 bases and J 3 bases; nucleotides not matched to a gene: 9. The CDR3 loop spans 15 amino acids. The CDR3 reads CASKPAGQETDTQYF. The CDR3 DNA reads TGTGCCAGCAAACCGGCGGGACAGGAGACAGATACGCAGTATTTT.

J is TRBJ2-1 and V is TRBV7-8, with a tentative D call TRBD1 (6 bases). The CDR3 loop spans 17 amino acids. Per the germline V gene, CDR1 is SGHVS and CDR2 is FQNEAQ. V lost 5 bases and J lost 4, with 21 bases in between. CDR3 DNA: TGTGCCAGCAGCCCAGGGGCCCCCCTCGGGCTATACAATGAGCAGTTCTTC. Protein product: CASSPGAPLGLYNEQFF.

This clone was detected once. The chain joins TRBV28 to TRBJ1-5, with D perhaps matching TRBD1 (6 bases). V lost 6 bases and J 2 bases, leaving 14 bases between the germline ends. Germline V gene data show CDR1 as MDHEN and CDR2 as SYDVKM. The CDR3 spans 15 residues. This CDR3 reads CASRLDRIGNQPQHF. CDR3 DNA sequence: TGTGCCAGCAGGCTTGACAGGATCGGCAATCAGCCCCAGCATTTT.

V usage is TRBV6-1 and J usage is TRBJ2-3; perhaps TRBD1 as D (6 bases). The CDR3 spans 15 residues. V lost 1 base to trimming and J lost 1 base, with 9 bases between them. The germline V gene has CDR1 MNHNS and CDR2 SASEGT. DNA for the CDR3: TGTGCCAGCAGTGAAGGGGCAGGGGGCACAGATACGCAGTATTTT. Its translation: CASSEGAGGTDTQYF.

V usage is TRBV18 and J usage is TRBJ2-7; D may be TRBD1 (5 bases). Germline values: CDR1 KGHSH, CDR2 LQKENI. The V and J ends lost 0 bases and 6 bases respectively, with 18 bases between them. The CDR3 runs 16 residues. CDR3 nucleotides: TGTGCCAGCTCACCACCTTCGGACAAGGTACCCTCCGAGCAGTACTTC. Amino acid sequence: CASSPPSDKVPSEQYF.

J is TRBJ1-1 and V is TRBV27; TRBD1 is a possible D gene (6 bases). The CDR3 spans 13 residues. The V end lost 3 bases, the J end lost 5 bases, and 10 bases lay between the germline ends. The germline V gene has CDR1 MNHEY and CDR2 SMNVEV (reference sequence). This CDR3 reads CASSFLTGTEAFF. The DNA for the CDR3 is TGTGCCAGCAGTTTCCTTACAGGGACTGAAGCTTTCTTT.

The table lists this clone with a few counts. The chain uses TRBV5-4 and TRBJ1-2; D perhaps matches TRBD1 (6 bases). This CDR3 has 15 residues. V dropped 4 bases and J dropped 8 bases, with 21 bases sitting between them. Germline V gives CDR1 SGHNT, CDR2 YYREEE (reference sequence). CDR3 amino acids: CASSVPSGGRDGYTF. CDR3 nucleotide sequence: TGTGCCAGCAGCGTCCCATCTGGGGGGCGGGACGGCTACACCTTC.

This chain uses TRBV13 with TRBJ2-7, with TRBD1 identical over 9 bases. This CDR3 has 14 residues. The V and J ends lost 5 bases and 5 bases, in that order; junction bases with no gene match: 7. Looked up from germline, CDR1 is PRHDT and CDR2 is FYEKMQ (reference sequence). The CDR3 region is CASSEGQGINEQYF. The CDR3 DNA reads as TGTGCCAGCAGCGAGGGACAGGGAATCAACGAGCAGTACTTC.

The chain carries TRBV27 and TRBJ2-6; TRBD1 or TRBD2 may be the D gene (5 bases each). The germline V gene has CDR1 MNHEY and CDR2 SMNVEV (reference sequence). V was clipped by 7 bases and J by 2 bases, with 9 bases between them. The CDR3 contains 14 residues. The CDR3 region has the DNA TGTGCCAGCATGATGGGGGCTGGGGCCAACGTCCTGACTTTC. Protein sequence: CASMMGAGANVLTF.

CDR3 bases: TGTGCCAGCAGTTTCTCCAGTCAAGTCAGTTGGGCCAACGTCCTGACTTTC. This encodes CASSFSSQVSWANVLTF. V gene TRBV28 combines with J gene TRBJ2-6; D unresolved. The CDR3 covers 17 residues. Germline assignment: CDR1 MDHEN and CDR2 SYDVKM. V was trimmed by 3 bases and J by 5 bases, leaving 17 bases between them.

The chain couples TRBV7-9 to TRBJ2-3; the match to TRBD2 covers 13 bases. Germline V CDR1 and CDR2: SEHNR, FQNEAQ (reference sequence). J lost 4 bases, V lost 6 bases, and 4 bases had no gene match. The CDR3 loop spans 15 amino acids. The CDR3 here is CASSLLAGGPDTQYF. DNA for the CDR3: TGTGCCAGCAGTTTACTAGCGGGGGGGCCAGATACGCAGTATTTT.

The chain carries TRBV4-2 and TRBJ2-1; TRBD2 aligns across 10 bases. This CDR3 is 18 amino acids long. The V and J ends lost 0 bases and 6 bases, in that order; junction bases with no gene match: 11. The germline V gene has CDR1 LGHNA and CDR2 YNFKEQ. In DNA, the CDR3 is TGTGCCAGCAGCCAAGATGGTAGCGGGGGGCCTCTGAGCAATGAGCAGTTCTTC. Its translation: CASSQDGSGGPLSNEQFF.

This clone has a handful of counts. The chain recombines TRBV27 with TRBJ2-7; no clear D gene. This CDR3 comprises 12 residues. The ends were cut back, 2 bases at V and 3 bases at J, with 5 bases in the middle. Germline V gives CDR1 MNHEY, CDR2 SMNVEV (reference sequence). CDR3 in amino acids: CASSLVGYEQYF. The CDR3 coding sequence is TGTGCCAGCAGTTTAGTCGGCTACGAGCAGTACTTC.

The chain carries TRBV6-5 and TRBJ1-1, with a tentative D call TRBD1 (6 bases). Germline V gives CDR1 MNHEY, CDR2 SVGAGI. The CDR3 consists of 13 residues. V was trimmed by 2 bases and J by 3 bases, leaving 7 bases between them. The CDR3, as DNA: TGTGCCAGCAGTTACGACAGGTACACTGAAGCTTTCTTT. Encoded protein: CASSYDRYTEAFF.

The J gene is TRBJ1-2, the V gene TRBV5-4, with 8 bases that match TRBD1. CDR3 length: 14 residues. Germline values: CDR1 SGHNT, CDR2 YYREEE (reference sequence). The V and J ends lost 1 base and 8 bases, in that order; junction bases with no gene match: 7. The CDR3 sequence is CASSLSAGGQGYTF. The CDR3 nucleotides are TGTGCCAGCAGCTTGTCCGCAGGGGGCCAGGGCTACACCTTC.

The J gene is TRBJ2-1, the V gene TRBV7-9, with 14 bases fitting TRBD2. This CDR3 has 16 amino acids. V was pared by 5 bases and J by 4 bases, with 4 bases of the junction left unmatched. Germline V gene data show CDR1 as SEHNR and CDR2 as FQNEAQ (reference sequence). CDR3 in amino acids: CASSPRLAGGYNEQFF. The CDR3 bases are TGTGCCAGCAGCCCCAGACTAGCGGGGGGGTACAATGAGCAGTTCTTC.